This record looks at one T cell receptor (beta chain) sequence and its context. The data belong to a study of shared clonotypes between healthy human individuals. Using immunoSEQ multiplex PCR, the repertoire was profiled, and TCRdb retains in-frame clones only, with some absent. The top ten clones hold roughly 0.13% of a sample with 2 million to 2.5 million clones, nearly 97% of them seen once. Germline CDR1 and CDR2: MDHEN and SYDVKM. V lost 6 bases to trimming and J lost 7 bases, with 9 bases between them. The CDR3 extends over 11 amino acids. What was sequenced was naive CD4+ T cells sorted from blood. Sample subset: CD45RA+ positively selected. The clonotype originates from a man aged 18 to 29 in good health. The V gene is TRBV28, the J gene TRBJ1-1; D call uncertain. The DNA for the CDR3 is TGTGCCAGCAGCGAGGCCTATGAAGCTTTCTTT. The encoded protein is CASSEAYEAFF.